This TCR beta chain was identified in a study of cytomegalovirus exposure and HLA in healthy donors. Regarding this clone: Its antigen is as yet unknown.

The donors were healthy bone marrow donors. With 60 Vbeta and 13 Jbeta primers, the PCR was carried out. Using immunoSEQ multiplex PCR, the repertoire was profiled, and TCRdb retains in-frame clones only, with some absent. The repertoire holds roughly 200,000 clones, with around 77% as singletons. Study-level findings and limits: Later on, an analysis showed TCR association rates differing by HLA locus, with DRB1 the most and HLA-C the fewest. Later genetic work tied a missense DCLRE1C variant to beta-chain V and J trimming. After further analysis at a later stage, 15,000 to 20,000 TCR beta sequences were associated with HLA alleles at 0.05 false discovery rate.

Germline assignment: CDR1 MNHEY and CDR2 SVGAGI. Trimming cost V 6 bases and J 0 bases; bases outside gene matches: 4. The CDR3 length is 15 residues. The sequenced material came from PBMCs. V gene TRBV6-5 combines with J gene TRBJ2-1, with 8 positions matching TRBD2. The receptor was derived from a man aged 55-75 years in good health and CMV-seronegative. CDR3 bases: TGTGCCAGCAGCCGCGGGGGGCGCTCCTACAATGAGCAGTTCTTC. It is translated as CASSRGGRSYNEQFF.